A selection of T cell receptor beta chains follows, all from one sample in a study of blood T cell repertoires in COVID-19. Here immunoSEQ multiplex PCR was the method, and the copy in TCRdb shows in-frame clones only, minus some. The top ten clones hold over 1.1% of a sample with more than 200,000 clones, 80% to 90% of them seen once. The sequencing input was peripheral blood. These receptors were collected from an elderly man with acute or convalescent COVID-19. CDR3s include the opening cysteine and the closing phenylalanine or tryptophan. A D gene is named only where the DNA matches it firmly. Clone size is shown for a subset of rows, as once, few, many or a class of expanded clone.

abundance	d_gene	v_gene	j_gene	len	CDR3aa	CDR3nt
-	-	TRBV28	TRBJ2-3	14	CASSFRGLADTQYF	TGTGCCAGCAGTTTTAGGGGTTTGGCAGATACGCAGTATTTT
few	TRBD1	TRBV20-1	TRBJ1-1	15	CSAIDRARRNTEAFF	TGCAGTGCTATTGACAGGGCAAGGCGGAACACTGAAGCTTTCTTT
-	-	TRBV18	TRBJ1-4	13	CASSQGTDEKLFF	TGTGCCAGCTCACAAGGTACAGATGAAAAACTGTTTTTT
once	TRBD2	TRBV5-1	TRBJ2-2	15	CASSFFLAGTGELFF	TGCGCCAGCAGCTTTTTCCTAGCGGGCACCGGGGAGCTGTTTTTT
-	TRBD1	TRBV9	TRBJ2-7	16	CASSMGEGQGFGEQYF	TGTGCCAGCAGCATGGGAGAGGGACAGGGCTTCGGCGAGCAGTACTTC
-	TRBD1	TRBV27	TRBJ1-2	13	CASSPTGGYGYTF	TGTGCCAGCAGCCCGACAGGGGGCTATGGCTACACCTTC
-	-	TRBV27	TRBJ2-1	15	CASSSPGRSYNEQFF	TGTGCCAGCAGTTCGCCAGGGCGTTCCTACAATGAGCAGTTCTTC
once	-	TRBV7-9	TRBJ1-1	12	CASSPPHGGAFF	TGTGCCAGCAGCCCCCCGCACGGAGGAGCTTTCTTT
-	TRBD1	TRBV6-5	TRBJ2-7	14	CASSRDRGRYEQYF	TGTGCCAGCAGTAGGGACAGGGGTAGGTACGAGCAGTACTTC
-	TRBD2	TRBV7-3	TRBJ2-3	16	CASSSNKGGSTDTQYF	TGTGCCAGCAGCTCGAATAAGGGCGGGAGTACAGATACGCAGTATTTT
-	TRBD2	TRBV5-1	TRBJ2-2	15	CASSSSGANTGELFF	TGCGCCAGCAGCAGTAGCGGGGCGAACACCGGGGAGCTGTTTTTT
-	-	TRBV5-5	TRBJ1-5	15	CASSLDARDGQPQHF	TGTGCCAGCAGCTTGGACGCCAGGGATGGGCAGCCCCAGCATTTT
-	TRBD1	TRBV28	TRBJ1-5	15	CASSKQGPRNQPQHF	TGTGCCAGCAGTAAACAGGGGCCGCGCAATCAGCCCCAGCATTTT
few	-	TRBV5-1	TRBJ1-6	14	CASSLGQDAQPLHF	TGCGCCAGCAGCTTGGGACAGGACGCTCAGCCCCTCCACTTT
-	-	TRBV5-1	TRBJ1-1	15	CASNLALGEGTEAFF	TGCGCCAGCAACCTGGCGTTGGGGGAGGGCACTGAAGCTTTCTTT
-	TRBD2	TRBV6-4	TRBJ2-2	15	CASSDSGGSTGELFF	TGTGCCAGCAGTGACTCCGGGGGGAGTACCGGGGAGCTGTTTTTT
-	TRBD1	TRBV7-2	TRBJ2-7	14	CASSPWTGGHEQYF	TGTGCCAGCAGCCCTTGGACAGGGGGCCACGAGCAGTACTTC
-	-	TRBV28	TRBJ2-6	15	CASSLLSGKANVLTF	TGTGCCAGCAGTTTACTTTCAGGGAAGGCCAACGTCCTGACTTTC
-	-	TRBV24-1	TRBJ2-1	12	CATSDFEEEQFF	TGTGCCACCAGTGATTTCGAGGAGGAGCAGTTCTTC
-	TRBD1	TRBV6-8	TRBJ1-2	15	CASSWWLDRASGYTF	TGTGCCAGCAGTTGGTGGTTAGACAGGGCTTCTGGCTACACCTTC
-	TRBD1	TRBV19	TRBJ2-6	18	CASSLFGTGVSGANVLTF	TGTGCCAGTAGTTTATTCGGGACAGGTGTGTCAGGGGCCAACGTCCTGACTTTC
-	-	TRBV24-1	TRBJ1-5	17	CATSDGTRKGSNQPQHF	TGTGCCACCAGTGATGGGACAAGGAAGGGTAGCAATCAGCCCCAGCATTTT
-	TRBD1	TRBV5-4	TRBJ1-1	15	CASSFPGTGVTEAFF	TGTGCCAGCAGCTTCCCCGGGACAGGAGTAACTGAAGCTTTCTTT
-	-	TRBV4-3	TRBJ1-3	15	CASSPNSNSGNTIYF	TGCGCCAGCAGCCCGAACAGCAACTCTGGAAACACCATATATTTT
-	-	TRBV7-3	TRBJ1-4	14	CASSLAGGHEKLFF	TGTGCCAGCAGCTTAGCCGGGGGTCATGAAAAACTGTTTTTT
-	TRBD1	TRBV6-4	TRBJ2-1	14	CASSTGGRYNEQFF	TGTGCCAGCAGTACAGGGGGGCGGTACAATGAGCAGTTCTTC
once	-	TRBV29-1	TRBJ1-1	12	CSVSMRNTEAFF	TGCAGCGTCTCAATGAGGAACACTGAAGCTTTCTTT
-	-	TRBV7-9	TRBJ2-3	14	CASSPGASTDTQYF	TGTGCCAGCAGCCCAGGGGCTAGCACAGATACGCAGTATTTT
few	TRBD1	TRBV7-9	TRBJ1-6	18	CASTFRSRGQSHNSPLHF	TGTGCCAGCACCTTTCGATCAAGGGGACAGAGTCATAATTCACCCCTCCACTTT
few	-	TRBV6-2/TRBV6-3	TRBJ1-6	16	CASSYPGRRGNSPLHF	TGTGCCAGCAGTTATCCCGGGCGCCGGGGGAATTCACCCCTCCACTTT
-	TRBD1	TRBV28	TRBJ1-1	15	CASSLYPGQGAGAFF	TGTGCCAGCAGTTTATACCCGGGACAGGGGGCAGGAGCTTTCTTT
-	TRBD1	TRBV6-1	TRBJ2-7	15	CASSSPDRGLDEQYF	TGTGCCAGCAGTTCCCCAGACAGGGGGCTCGACGAGCAGTACTTC
few	-	TRBV6-4	TRBJ2-2	13	CASRRKNTGELFF	TGTGCCAGCAGGCGCAAGAACACCGGGGAGCTGTTTTTT
-	TRBD2	TRBV5-4	TRBJ2-3	18	CASSPTSGRFVGTDTQYF	TGTGCCAGCAGCCCGACTAGCGGGAGATTTGTGGGCACAGATACGCAGTATTTT
-	-	TRBV18	TRBJ2-2	17	CASSPLVADSNTGELFF	TGTGCCAGCTCACCCCTCGTGGCGGACTCGAACACCGGGGAGCTGTTTTTT
-	TRBD1	TRBV6-5	TRBJ1-1	13	CATTTGLNTEAFF	TGTGCCACCACGACAGGGTTGAACACTGAAGCTTTCTTT
once	-	TRBV7-6	TRBJ1-3	14	CASSSLSSGNTIYF	TGTGCCAGCAGCTCCCTTAGCTCTGGAAACACCATATATTTT
few	TRBD2	TRBV7-2	TRBJ2-3	16	CASRRRPGGDTDTQYF	TGTGCCAGCAGGCGCCGGCCGGGGGGTGACACAGATACGCAGTATTTT
-	-	TRBV18	TRBJ1-1	13	CASSPAGGTEAFF	TGTGCCAGCTCACCGGCGGGGGGAACTGAAGCTTTCTTT
-	TRBD1	TRBV5-1	TRBJ1-1	16	CASSLRGQGGGTEAFF	TGCGCCAGCAGCTTGCGGGGACAGGGAGGGGGCACTGAAGCTTTCTTT
-	-	TRBV5-1	TRBJ1-1	14	CASRTAPRDTEAFF	TGCGCCAGCAGGACGGCCCCGAGGGACACTGAAGCTTTCTTT
-	-	TRBV2	TRBJ2-2	14	CASSPLTVSGELFF	TGTGCCAGCAGTCCCCTGACAGTCAGCGGGGAGCTGTTTTTT
-	TRBD2	TRBV5-4	TRBJ2-7	14	CASSSLAGNYEQYF	TGTGCCAGCAGCTCCCTAGCGGGAAACTACGAGCAGTACTTC
-	TRBD1	TRBV9	TRBJ1-5	15	CASSVGGGGNQPQHF	TGTGCCAGCAGCGTAGGAGGGGGCGGCAATCAGCCCCAGCATTTT
-	TRBD2	TRBV28	TRBJ2-7	15	CASSLPGGSSYEQYF	TGTGCCAGCAGTTTACCAGGCGGGAGCTCCTACGAGCAGTACTTC
-	TRBD2	TRBV3-1/TRBV3-2	TRBJ2-2	15	CASRAGTTNTGELFF	TGTGCCAGCAGGGCCGGGACTACCAACACCGGGGAGCTGTTTTTT
-	-	TRBV10-3	TRBJ2-5	14	CAISDLADQETQYF	TGTGCCATCAGTGATTTAGCGGACCAAGAGACCCAGTACTTC
-	TRBD1	TRBV19	TRBJ1-1	16	CASSIVGAGGNAEAFF	TGTGCCAGTAGTATAGTCGGCGCAGGGGGCAACGCTGAAGCTTTCTTT
-	TRBD1	TRBV19	TRBJ1-5	16	CASSIRDRGSRQPQHF	TGTGCCAGTAGCATCCGGGACAGGGGTAGCCGTCAGCCCCAGCATTTT
-	-	TRBV19	TRBJ1-5	14	CASSMHGSNQPQHF	TGTGCCAGTAGTATGCACGGTAGCAATCAGCCCCAGCATTTT
-	-	TRBV21-1	TRBJ2-5	18	CASSKVRHRGTGLETQYF	TGTGCCAGCAGCAAAGTAAGACATAGGGGGACAGGATTAGAGACCCAGTACTTC
-	-	TRBV7-2	TRBJ1-1	12	CASSLQFTEAFF	TGTGCCAGCAGCTTACAGTTCACTGAAGCTTTCTTT
-	TRBD1	TRBV7-2	TRBJ2-7	13	CASSLDRGSEQYF	TGTGCCAGCAGCCTGGACAGGGGAAGCGAGCAGTACTTC
-	-	TRBV12-3/TRBV12-4	TRBJ1-3	13	CASTERDGNTIYF	TGTGCCAGCACCGAGAGGGATGGAAACACCATATATTTT
-	TRBD1	TRBV5-1	TRBJ1-4	15	CASSTTGGVGEKLFF	TGCGCCAGCAGCACAACAGGGGGCGTAGGTGAAAAACTGTTTTTT
-	-	TRBV5-1	TRBJ1-1	14	CASSFEGVNTEAFF	TGCGCCAGCAGCTTCGAGGGGGTGAACACTGAAGCTTTCTTT
once	-	TRBV20-1	TRBJ2-4	11	CSAPRLDIQYF	TGCAGTGCTCCCCGGTTAGACATTCAGTACTTC
-	TRBD1	TRBV5-1	TRBJ2-7	16	CASSLAGSGGAYEQYF	TGCGCCAGCAGCTTGGCCGGCTCAGGGGGTGCCTACGAGCAGTACTTC